The clone carrying this TCR beta chain was observed a handful of times. The assay was immunoSEQ multiplex PCR, and TCRdb's table has in-frame clones only and misses some. The sample holds about 180,000 clones, roughly 90% seen once. This record comes from a study of T cell responses to AZD1222 COVID-19 vaccine. Trimming removed 3 bases from V and 4 bases from J, with 13 bases in between. Germline lookup yields CDR1 MDHEN and CDR2 SYDVKM. The CDR3 extends over 16 amino acids. This TCR came from an adult in good health. The chain is built from TRBV28 and TRBJ2-6; a possible D gene is TRBD1 (6 bases). The specimen was peripheral blood, collected on day 0 of AZD1222 vaccination. The CDR3 sequence: CASSFPWGPGANVLTF. CDR3 in DNA: TGTGCCAGCAGTTTCCCTTGGGGGCCCGGGGCCAACGTCCTGACTTTC.